Sequencing of this TCR beta chain was carried out in a study of cytotoxic CD8 clonotypes in ibrutinib-treated CLL. This CDR3 contains 13 residues. Germline V gene lookup returns CDR1 MGHDK and CDR2 SYGVNS. The junction had 2 bases not matched to a gene; V was cut back by 5 bases and J by 5 bases. TCRdb's copy holds only in-frame clones and misses some; the assay was immunoSEQ multiplex PCR. The table shows around 300,000 clones, with around four fifths occurring only once. The V gene is TRBV25-1, the J gene TRBJ2-2, with 7 bases that match TRBD2. The starting material was PBMCs, obtained before ibrutinib treatment. This receptor was taken from a human donor with chronic lymphocytic leukemia. CDR3 DNA: TGTGCCAGCAGTTTGCGGGGGACCGGGGAGCTGTTTTTT. Residues: CASSLRGTGELFF.